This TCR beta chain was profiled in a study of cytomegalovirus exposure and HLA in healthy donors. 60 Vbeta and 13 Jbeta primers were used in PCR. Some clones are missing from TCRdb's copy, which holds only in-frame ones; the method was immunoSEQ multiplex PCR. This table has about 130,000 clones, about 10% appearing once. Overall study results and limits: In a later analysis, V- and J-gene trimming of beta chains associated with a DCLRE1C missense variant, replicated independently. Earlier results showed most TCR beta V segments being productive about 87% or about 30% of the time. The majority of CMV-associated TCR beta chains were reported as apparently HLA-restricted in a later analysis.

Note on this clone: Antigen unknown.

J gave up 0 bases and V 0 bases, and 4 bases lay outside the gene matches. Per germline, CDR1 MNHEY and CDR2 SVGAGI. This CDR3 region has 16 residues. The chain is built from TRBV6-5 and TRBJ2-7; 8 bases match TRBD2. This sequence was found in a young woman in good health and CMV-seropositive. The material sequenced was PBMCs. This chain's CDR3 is CASSYSILAGSYEQYF. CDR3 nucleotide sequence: TGTGCCAGCAGTTACTCAATCCTAGCGGGCTCCTACGAGCAGTACTTC.